These 26 T cell receptor beta chains were sequenced from one sample in a study of T cell repertoires in cytomegalovirus infection. TCRdb independently ran MiXCR on the reads; one entry per CDR3 protein. The table records about 51,000 distinct CDR3 sequences, about a fifth of them present only once. Their target antigens are unknown. Material: CD8+ T cells from cultured PBMCs, obtained from culture after CMV antigen stimulation. These receptors were collected from a human donor in good health (CMV status not recorded). Some clones in this sample may be carry-over from other donors' samples.

This clonotype has a count of ten or more. CDR3 amino acids: CASSQEQGSWVNEQFF. The CDR3 region has the DNA TGTGCCAGCAGCCAGGAACAGGGGAGTTGGGTCAATGAGCAGTTCTTC. V and J are TRBV4-2 and TRBJ2-1; 7 bases fit TRBD1. The CDR3 runs to 16 residues. V gave up 3 bases and J gave up 6 bases; unmatched junction bases: 11. Germline CDR1 is LGHNA and CDR2 is YNFKEQ.

The chain joins TRBV6-2 or TRBV6-3 to TRBJ2-1, with 9 bases matching TRBD2. This CDR3 comprises 15 residues. Unmatched junction bases numbered 4, after V lost 5 bases and J lost 2 bases. Germline assignment: CDR1 MNHEY and CDR2 SVGEGT. Written as DNA, the CDR3 is TGTGCCAGCAGTGCGACTAGCGGTGCCTACAATGAGCAGTTCTTC. The encoded protein is CASSATSGAYNEQFF.

The CDR3 DNA reads as TGTGCCACCAGCACCCGGGACCAGAACTACAATGAGCAGTTCTTC. It encodes CATSTRDQNYNEQFF. This sequence joins TRBV15 and TRBJ2-1; D may match TRBD1 or TRBD2 (5 bases each). CDR1 and CDR2 (germline): LNHNV, YYDKDF (reference sequence). V was cut by 4 bases and J by 3 bases, with 13 bases left in between. CDR3 length: 15 residues.

CDR3 coding DNA: TGTGCCAGCAGTTACCGGGGTGGGACTGAAGCTTTCTTT. Protein: CASSYRGGTEAFF. The chain has TRBV6-6 and TRBJ1-1; D remains unclear. The CDR3 is made up of 13 amino acids. In germline, CDR1 is MNHNY, CDR2 SVGAGI (reference sequence). The germline V and J ends were trimmed by 2 bases and 5 bases, with 9 bases remaining between them.

This clonotype was counted only a few times. V gene TRBV7-2 combines with J gene TRBJ2-1; D unresolved. Germline CDR1 reads SGHTA; CDR2 reads FQGNSA. The V and J ends lost 5 bases and 7 bases respectively, with 9 bases between them. The CDR3 sequence is 12 residues long. CDR3 protein: CASSRSDNEQFF. Here the CDR3 DNA reads TGTGCCAGCAGCCGATCCGATAATGAGCAGTTCTTC.

This clonotype was recorded a few times. J is TRBJ2-7 and V is TRBV9, with TRBD1 matching over 7 bases. J gave up 2 bases and V 0 bases, and 5 bases lay outside the gene matches. This CDR3 region has 15 residues. Per germline, CDR1 SGDLS and CDR2 YYNGEE. In nucleotides, the CDR3 is TGTGCCAGCAGCGTAGTGAGACAGGGAACCTACGAGCAGTACTTC. As protein: CASSVVRQGTYEQYF.

This clonotype has just a few counts. The rearrangement uses TRBV7-8 and TRBJ1-1; D not certain. Germline CDR1 and CDR2: SGHVS and FQNEAQ. V shed 5 bases and J shed 8 bases, with 15 bases lying between them. The CDR3 spans 13 residues. As DNA, the CDR3 is TGTGCCAGCAGCACACCGGGCCACATAGAAGCTTTCTTT. Protein: CASSTPGHIEAFF. Full variable domain (missing parts from reference TRBV7-8 and TRBJ1-1): GAGVSQSPRYKVAKRGQDVALRCDPISGHVSLFWYQQALGQGPEFLTYFQNEAQLDKSGLPSDRFFAERPEGSVSTLKIQRTQQEDSAVYLCASSTPGHIEAFFGQGTRLTVV.

This clonotype has only a few counts. At one end, the junction sequence differs from germline, possibly due to a read error. The chain employs TRBV11-2 and TRBJ2-3; D call uncertain. The germline CDR1 and CDR2 sequences are SGHAT and FQNNGV. The CDR3 is 12 residues long. CDR3 bases: TGTGCCAGCAGCTTAGATGCAGAGACGCAGTATTTT. As protein: CASSLDAETQYF.

CDR3 coding DNA: TGTGCCAGCAGTTCCCCCCAAGCGGATAGCACAGATACGCAGTATTTT. The encoded protein is CASSSPQADSTDTQYF. This chain uses TRBV28 with TRBJ2-3, with a tentative D call TRBD2 (5 bases). Germline values: CDR1 MDHEN, CDR2 SYDVKM. V lost 4 bases and J lost 0, with 14 bases in between. This CDR3 is built from 16 residues. Full variable domain (rest looked up from reference TRBV28 and TRBJ2-3): DVKVTQSSRYLVKRTGEKVFLECVQDMDHENMFWYRQDPGLGLRLIYFSYDVKMKEKGDIPEGYSVSREKKERFSLILESASTNQTSMYLCASSSPQADSTDTQYFGPGTRLTVL.

This chain links TRBV5-4 with TRBJ1-2; 7 positions match TRBD1. The germline CDR1 and CDR2 sequences are SGHNT and YYREEE (reference sequence). The CDR3 extends over 13 amino acids. The V and J ends lost 6 bases and 6 bases, in that order; junction bases with no gene match: 8. Here the CDR3 reads CASTQTGNNGYTF. CDR3 nucleotide sequence: TGTGCCAGCACCCAGACAGGGAACAATGGCTACACCTTC.

In its sample, this clonotype was seen a few times. This chain links TRBV28 with TRBJ2-7; 10 positions match TRBD1. This CDR3 spans 15 amino acids. Germline trimming cut 4 bases from V and 2 bases from J; bases unmatched to any gene: 5. In germline, CDR1 is MDHEN, CDR2 SYDVKM. The CDR3 sequence is CASSWTGGKAYEQYF. In nucleotides, the CDR3 is TGTGCCAGCAGTTGGACAGGGGGGAAGGCCTACGAGCAGTACTTC.

This clonotype has only a few counts. The chain employs TRBV28 and TRBJ2-3; 7 bases are shared with TRBD1. CDR1 is MDHEN, CDR2 SYDVKM, per germline. V gave up 5 bases and J gave up 6 bases; unmatched junction bases: 5. The CDR3 length is 13 residues. The CDR3 coding sequence is TGTGCCAGCAGTGAGACAGGGAGCGATACGCAGTATTTT. It translates to CASSETGSDTQYF.

This clonotype was seen a few times. V and J are TRBV10-2 and TRBJ2-1; 9 positions agree with TRBD2. V lost 2 bases, J lost 7 bases, and 6 bases stayed unmatched. Germline V gene sequence: CDR1 WSHSY, CDR2 SAAADI. The CDR3 has 15 residues. CDR3 in DNA: TGCGCCAGCAGTGAGAAGCTAGCGGGATTTAATGAGCAGTTCTTC. This codes for CASSEKLAGFNEQFF.

The rearrangement uses TRBV19 and TRBJ1-2; no definite D call. The V and J ends lost 7 bases and 4 bases respectively, with 10 bases between them. The CDR3 spans 12 residues. From germline, CDR1 is LNHDA and CDR2 SQIVND (reference sequence). The CDR3 protein is CASTYGLYGYTF. As DNA, the CDR3 is TGTGCCAGTACTTACGGGCTCTATGGCTACACCTTC. Full variable domain (missing parts from reference TRBV19 and TRBJ1-2): DGGITQSPKYLFRKEGQNVTLSCEQNLNHDAMYWYRQDPGQGLRLIYYSQIVNDFQKGDIAEGYSVSREKKESFPLTVTSAQKNPTAFYLCASTYGLYGYTFGSGTRLTVV.

This clonotype was detected only a few times. The chain carries TRBV6-2 or TRBV6-3 and TRBJ2-7; no firm D call. The CDR3 covers 11 residues. The V end lost 4 bases, the J end lost 5 bases, and 6 bases lay between the germline ends. Looked up from germline, CDR1 is MNHEY and CDR2 is SVGEGT. The CDR3 sequence: CASSSGHEQYF. CDR3 in DNA: TGTGCCAGCAGTTCAGGACACGAGCAGTACTTC.

The J gene is TRBJ2-1, the V gene TRBV7-6; D may be TRBD2 (6 bases). Germline CDR1 and CDR2: SGHVS and FNYEAQ. This CDR3 spans 16 amino acids. Between the trimmed V and J ends, which lost 1 base and 1 base, there was a span of 11 bases. CDR3 in amino acids: CASSLGLVQSYNEQFF. The CDR3 DNA reads TGTGCCAGCAGCTTAGGACTAGTACAGTCCTACAATGAGCAGTTCTTC.

This clonotype was picked up a small number of times. This chain links TRBV6-8 with TRBJ2-1, with unresolved D. CDR1 and CDR2 from the germline V gene are MNHGY and SAAAGT. The germline V and J ends were trimmed by 0 bases and 3 bases, with 12 bases remaining between them. This CDR3 comprises 16 residues. The CDR3 region has the DNA TGTGCCAGCAGTTACTCGACAACCCCGGGCTACAATGAGCAGTTCTTC. The encoded protein is CASSYSTTPGYNEQFF.

CDR3 DNA: TGTGCCAGCAGATTGAGGGACACCGACAATGAGCAGTTCTTC. Its protein product is CASRLRDTDNEQFF. The chain employs TRBV6-6 and TRBJ2-1, with TRBD1 as a possible D gene (6 bases). The CDR3 extends over 14 amino acids. Germline CDR1 reads MNHNY; CDR2 reads SVGAGI (reference sequence). With 6 bases removed from V and 5 bases from J, the gap between germline ends came to 14 bases.

V gene TRBV7-2 combines with J gene TRBJ1-6, with D perhaps matching TRBD1 (5 bases). Germline-derived CDR1 and CDR2 are SGHTA and FQGNSA. This CDR3 contains 17 residues. Trimming cost V 2 bases and J 0 bases, with 11 bases left between them. The DNA for the CDR3 is TGTGCCAGCAGCTTAACAGGCCGCAGCTCCTATAATTCACCCCTCCACTTT. It encodes CASSLTGRSSYNSPLHF.

The chain joins TRBV14 to TRBJ2-1; D not resolved. Trimming removed 2 bases from V and 4 bases from J, with 6 bases in between. From germline, CDR1 is SGHDN and CDR2 FVKESK. The CDR3 sequence is 13 residues long. CDR3 region: CASSQNSYNEQFF. Here the CDR3 DNA reads TGTGCCAGCAGCCAAAACAGTTACAATGAGCAGTTCTTC.

There are a few counts of this clonotype. A single base separates this from a much larger clone, so it may be a read error. V usage is TRBV7-3 and J usage is TRBJ2-2; D unclear. From germline, CDR1 is SGHTA and CDR2 FQGTGA. This CDR3 has 16 amino acids. The V end was cut by 3 bases, the J end by 1 base, with 12 bases between. The CDR3 sequence: CASSFTWTVNTGELFF. In DNA, the CDR3 is TGTGCCAGCAGCTTTACTTGGACGGTGAACACCGGGGAGCTGTTTTTT. The variable domain in full, with the rest retrieved from reference TRBV7-3 and TRBJ2-2, is GAGVSQTPSNKVTEKGKYVELRCDPISGHTALYWYRQSLGQGPEFLIYFQGTGAADDSGLPNDRFFAVRPEGSVSTLKIQRTERGDSAVYLCASSFTWTVNTGELFFGEGSRLTVL.

This sequence joins TRBV6-6 and TRBJ2-4; D gene uncertain. This CDR3 region has 11 residues. Germline values: CDR1 MNHNY, CDR2 SVGAGI (reference sequence). V lost 8 bases and J 0 bases, leaving 2 bases between the germline ends. The DNA of the CDR3 is TGTGCCAGCGTAGCCAAAAACATTCAGTACTTC. This encodes CASVAKNIQYF.

This clonotype is medium-sized in the sample. This chain joins TRBV12-3 or TRBV12-4 and TRBJ2-1; 10 positions match TRBD2. With V trimmed by 5 bases and J by 4 bases, 8 bases remained unmatched. The CDR3 contains 16 residues. The CDR3 is CASSIGASGRYNEQFF. The CDR3 nucleotides read TGTGCCAGCAGTATTGGGGCTAGCGGGAGATACAATGAGCAGTTCTTC.

A few counts support this clonotype. The CDR3 loop is CASSLNWGVNQPQHF. For the CDR3, the DNA is TGTGCCAGCAGCTTAAATTGGGGCGTCAATCAGCCCCAGCATTTT. The chain combines TRBV7-2 with TRBJ1-5; D may be TRBD1 (5 bases). Germline V gene sequence: CDR1 SGHTA, CDR2 FQGNSA. Trimming removed 2 bases at V and 3 bases at J, with 11 bases between. The CDR3 covers 15 residues. Full variable domain (remainder filled in from reference TRBV7-2 and TRBJ1-5): GAGVSQSPSNKVTEKGKDVELRCDPISGHTALYWYRQSLGQGLEFLIYFQGNSAPDKSGLPSDRFSAERTGGSVSTLTIQRTQQEDSAVYLCASSLNWGVNQPQHFGDGTRLSIL.

The table lists this clonotype with a few counts. One end of the junction does not line up with germline, which may come from a read error. The J gene is TRBJ2-5, the V gene TRBV4-1; weak D call: TRBD1 (7 bases). There are 15 residues in the CDR3. The germline V gene has CDR1 MGHRA and CDR2 YSYEKL. CDR3 DNA sequence: TGCGCCGGCAGCCTTGTTCAGGGGGGATCGGAGACCCAGTACTTC. This sequence encodes CAGSLVQGGSETQYF.

This clonotype was detected only a few times. The chain joins TRBV20-1 to TRBJ2-4, with 7 positions matching TRBD2. The ends lost 5 bases at V and 15 bases at J; junction bases unmatched: 7. This CDR3 comprises 10 residues. Germline V lookup: CDR1 DFQATT, CDR2 SNEGSKA (reference sequence). The CDR3 here is CSAFRDYLYF. The CDR3 region has the DNA TGCAGTGCTTTCCGGGACTACCTGTACTTC.